This is a list of T cell receptor beta chains from one sample in a study of cytomegalovirus exposure and HLA in healthy donors. Libraries were prepared by immunoSEQ multiplex PCR; TCRdb keeps only in-frame clonotypes and omits some of them. The profile shows some 120,000 clones, around 73% of them singletons. The sample comprised PBMCs. The origin of the receptors is a man in his sixties in good health and CMV-seropositive. Each CDR3 is given with its conserved first and last residue. A D gene is named only where the DNA matches it firmly. Rows give clone size only sometimes, using once, few, many, or a class for an expanded clone.

clone_size: few; v_call: TRBV5-1; j_call: TRBJ2-1; d_call: .; cdr3_aa: CASSFQGGSYNEQFF; cdr3_nt: TGCGCCAGCAGCTTTCAGGGGGGTTCCTACAATGAGCAGTTCTTC
clone_size: few; v_call: TRBV5-4; j_call: TRBJ1-1; d_call: TRBD1; cdr3_aa: CASGGTEKMNTEAFF; cdr3_nt: TGTGCCAGCGGGGGGACAGAAAAAATGAACACTGAAGCTTTCTTT
clone_size: .; v_call: TRBV6-5; j_call: TRBJ1-2; d_call: TRBD1; cdr3_aa: CASSYGDRANGYTF; cdr3_nt: TGTGCCAGCAGTTACGGGGACAGGGCGAATGGCTACACCTTC
clone_size: .; v_call: TRBV19; j_call: TRBJ2-2; d_call: TRBD2; cdr3_aa: CASSIQAGGRTGELFF; cdr3_nt: TGTGCCAGTAGTATTCAGGCGGGGGGCCGTACCGGGGAGCTGTTTTTT
clone_size: .; v_call: TRBV28; j_call: TRBJ1-2; d_call: .; cdr3_aa: CATQTVNYGYTF; cdr3_nt: TGTGCCACCCAGACAGTAAACTATGGCTACACCTTC
clone_size: .; v_call: TRBV5-1; j_call: TRBJ2-7; d_call: .; cdr3_aa: CASSLDLGAYEQYF; cdr3_nt: TGCGCCAGCAGCTTGGATCTGGGGGCTTACGAGCAGTACTTC
clone_size: .; v_call: TRBV5-4; j_call: TRBJ1-6; d_call: .; cdr3_aa: CASSPREGPLHF; cdr3_nt: TGTGCCAGCAGCCCCCGGGAGGGACCCCTCCACTTT
clone_size: .; v_call: TRBV5-4; j_call: TRBJ2-5; d_call: TRBD2; cdr3_aa: CASTLRGGSRTQYF; cdr3_nt: TGTGCCAGCACCCTACGGGGGGGCTCAAGGACCCAGTACTTC
clone_size: .; v_call: TRBV19; j_call: TRBJ1-2; d_call: .; cdr3_aa: CASSIPREGHYGYTF; cdr3_nt: TGTGCCAGTAGTATTCCCCGGGAAGGGCACTATGGCTACACCTTC
clone_size: few; v_call: TRBV7-8; j_call: TRBJ1-1; d_call: .; cdr3_aa: CASSLFSVGLNTEAFF; cdr3_nt: TGTGCCAGCAGCTTGTTCAGTGTGGGCTTGAACACTGAAGCTTTCTTT
clone_size: .; v_call: TRBV7-8; j_call: TRBJ1-3; d_call: .; cdr3_aa: CASSSSGFTGGNTIYF; cdr3_nt: TGTGCCAGCAGCTCTAGCGGCTTTACTGGGGGAAACACCATATATTTT
clone_size: .; v_call: TRBV27; j_call: TRBJ2-7; d_call: .; cdr3_aa: CASSQGHEQYF; cdr3_nt: TGTGCCAGCAGCCAGGGGCACGAGCAGTACTTC
clone_size: .; v_call: TRBV5-6; j_call: TRBJ2-1; d_call: .; cdr3_aa: CASSKQGTYNEQFF; cdr3_nt: TGTGCCAGCAGCAAGCAGGGGACATACAATGAGCAGTTCTTC
clone_size: .; v_call: TRBV11-2; j_call: TRBJ2-2; d_call: .; cdr3_aa: CASGVTITNTGELFF; cdr3_nt: TGTGCCAGCGGAGTTACAATAACGAACACCGGGGAGCTGTTTTTT
clone_size: .; v_call: TRBV7-9; j_call: TRBJ2-3; d_call: TRBD2; cdr3_aa: CASSWGGGSDTQYF; cdr3_nt: TGTGCCAGCAGCTGGGGCGGGGGATCAGATACGCAGTATTTT
clone_size: .; v_call: TRBV5-1; j_call: TRBJ1-2; d_call: TRBD1; cdr3_aa: CASNPGGQGDGGYTF; cdr3_nt: TGCGCCAGCAACCCGGGGGGACAGGGGGATGGTGGCTACACCTTC
clone_size: few; v_call: TRBV27; j_call: TRBJ1-6; d_call: .; cdr3_aa: CASSFGGHSPLHF; cdr3_nt: TGTGCCAGCAGTTTTGGGGGCCATTCACCCCTCCACTTT
clone_size: .; v_call: TRBV11-2; j_call: TRBJ2-7; d_call: TRBD2; cdr3_aa: CASSFGTSFEQYF; cdr3_nt: TGTGCCAGCAGCTTTGGGACTAGCTTCGAGCAGTACTTC